A single sample gave rise to the 9 T cell receptor beta chains below, sequenced in a study of blood T cell repertoires in COVID-19 (dated by TCRdb to the early 2020s). The protocol used for the library was the immunoSEQ multiplex PCR assay. The table comes from immuneACCESS by way of TCRdb, which keeps in-frame sequences with V and J called. Part of the clones is missing from these tables; in studies checked, under half for an unresolved V gene and the rest for unknown reasons. The sample table lists around 59,000 clones, around 81% of them with a count of one. The top ten constitute roughly 28% of the sample. Source material: peripheral blood. These TCRs come from a woman older than 75 with active or convalescent COVID-19.

CDR3 loop: CASSQGGGARMPQHF. DNA of the CDR3: TGTGCCAGCAGCCAAGGTGGCGGGGCGCGGATGCCCCAGCATTTT. The chain joins TRBV3-1 (or the pseudogene TRBV3-2) to TRBJ1-5; tentatively, D is TRBD1 (5 bases). V lost 1 base and J 9 bases, leaving 16 bases between the germline ends. CDR1 and CDR2 from the germline V gene are LGHDT and YNNKEL (reference sequence). The CDR3 runs to 15 residues.

The chain uses TRBV6-4 and TRBJ2-7, with a weak D call TRBD2 (6 bases). The CDR3 loop spans 13 amino acids. V lost 1 base and J lost 6, with 10 bases in between. Germline values: CDR1 MRHNA, CDR2 SNTAGT. The CDR3 region is CASSDWRGSEQYF. The CDR3 coding sequence is TGTGCCAGCAGTGACTGGCGGGGATCCGAGCAGTACTTC.

The chain combines TRBV19 with TRBJ1-1; a weak D match, TRBD1 (5 bases). Germline V gene data show CDR1 as LNHDA and CDR2 as SQIVND (reference sequence). CDR3 size: 13 residues. V lost 5 bases, J lost 4 bases, and 11 bases lay in between. This CDR3 reads CASSDGRGTEAFF. For the CDR3, the DNA is TGTGCCAGTAGTGATGGGAGGGGCACTGAAGCTTTCTTT. Complete variable domain (other parts from reference TRBV19 and TRBJ1-1): DGGITQSPKYLFRKEGQNVTLSCEQNLNHDAMYWYRQDPGQGLRLIYYSQIVNDFQKGDIAEGYSVSREKKESFPLTVTSAQKNPTAFYLCASSDGRGTEAFFGQGTRLTVV.

This clone was counted a few times. The rearrangement joins TRBV2 to TRBJ1-2; D remains unclear. V gave up 7 bases and J gave up 5 bases, with 23 bases separating them. The CDR3 runs to 16 residues. Germline CDR1 and CDR2: SNHLY and FYNNEI. In nucleotides, the CDR3 is TGTGCCAGCACCTGGGTGGAGGCCCGGTCAGGATATGGCTACACCTTC. It yields the protein CASTWVEARSGYGYTF. The entire variable domain, with the rest obtained from reference TRBV2 and TRBJ1-2, is as follows: EPEVTQTPSHQVTQMGQEVILRCVPISNHLYFYWYRQILGQKVEFLVSFYNNEISEKSEIFDDQFSVERPDGSNFTLKIRSTKLEDSAMYFCASTWVEARSGYGYTFGSGTRLTVV.

V and J are TRBV6-5 and TRBJ1-3; D unclear. The CDR3 has 14 amino acids. Germline loops: CDR1 MNHEY, CDR2 SVGAGI. Trimming left V 6 bases short and J 7 bases short, with 16 bases between. The CDR3 bases are TGTGCCAGCAGACTCGACCCCCGAGGGAACACCATATATTTT. Translated: CASRLDPRGNTIYF.

The rearrangement uses TRBV5-5 and TRBJ1-2, with 9 nucleotides matching TRBD1. The length of the CDR3 is 14 residues. Per germline, CDR1 SGHKS and CDR2 YYEKEE (reference sequence). With 4 bases clipped from V and 7 bases from J, the junction kept 8 bases outside the gene matches. In DNA, the CDR3 is TGTGCCAGCAGCAAACAGGGGGCCTCTGGTGGCTACACCTTC. Translation gives CASSKQGASGGYTF.

The chain employs TRBV2 and TRBJ1-5, with TRBD1 matching 8 bases. This CDR3 has 13 residues. Germline CDR1 is SNHLY and CDR2 is FYNNEI. The J segment lost 7 bases and the V segment lost 5 bases, leaving 4 bases of the junction unmatched. CDR3: CASSKTGVQPQHF. Written as DNA, the CDR3 is TGTGCCAGCAGTAAGACAGGGGTCCAGCCCCAGCATTTT.

The chain joins TRBV10-3 to TRBJ1-6; TRBD1 matches 10 bases. Germline trimming cut 0 bases from V and 10 bases from J; bases unmatched to any gene: 6. The CDR3 sequence is 16 residues long. Germline CDR1 ENHRY, CDR2 SYGVKD. CDR3 sequence reads: CAISESPVTGGSPLHF. The CDR3 nucleotides are TGTGCCATCAGTGAGTCCCCCGTGACAGGGGGCTCACCCCTCCACTTT.

The table lists this clone with a few counts. This chain joins TRBV6-2 or TRBV6-3 and TRBJ1-5; tentatively, D is TRBD1 (6 bases). Germline assignment: CDR1 MNHEY and CDR2 SVGEGT. V was pared by 2 bases and J by 3 bases, with 11 bases between. The CDR3 covers 15 residues. CDR3 DNA sequence: TGTGCCAGCAGTTACGTGGGGGACAACAATCAGCCCCAGCATTTT. Protein: CASSYVGDNNQPQHF.